In its sample, the clone carrying this T cell receptor beta chain was seen many times. This entry comes from a study of regulatory T cells in long-lasting Graves disease. CDR1 LNHDA and CDR2 SQIVND come from the germline V gene (reference sequence). The CDR3 has 18 amino acids. Trimming took 1 base from V and 2 from J, leaving 20 bases between them. The time point is: persistent/refractory GD, antithyroid drugs over 5 years with positive TRAb. RNA isolated from PBMCs was used to make the TCR library. Construction of TCR beta libraries relied on iRepertoire HTBI primers and on Arm-PCR targeting CDR3 regions. TCRdb reprocessed the multiplex PCR reads via MiXCR and lists one record per CDR3 protein. Of fewer than 450,000 distinct CDR3 sequences listed, less than 25% are singletons.

Sequencing was performed on peripheral blood mononuclear cells (PBMCs), taken when the disease was refractory, from a patient treated with antithyroid drugs. The source of this sequence is a female donor with Graves disease. V and J are TRBV19 and TRBJ1-1; D perhaps matches TRBD1 (5 bases). The CDR3 DNA reads as TGTGCCAGTAGTATAGTTGGGGGTTGGGTCGCGGGCAACACTGAAGCTTTCTTT. Protein: CASSIVGGWVAGNTEAFF.